This is a list of T cell receptor beta chains from one sample in a study of blood T cell repertoires in COVID-19. The protocol was immunoSEQ multiplex PCR, while the TCRdb copy is restricted to in-frame clones and leaves out a portion. The sample consists of roughly 260,000 clones, around 90% of them appearing once. Sequencing used PBMCs or T cells enriched from blood (not recorded which). Receptors were obtained from a woman between 25 and 40 years old with acute COVID-19. The CDR3 runs from the conserved cysteine through the conserved F or W. The D gene is left open where the match is weak. Size tells how often a clone was seen (once, few, many) or the class of an expanded clone, and some rows leave it out.

V	D	size	J	DNA	CDR3
TRBV29-1	TRBD1	.	TRBJ1-1	TGCAGCGCGGGACAGCCGAACACTGAAGCTTTCTTT	CSAGQPNTEAFF
TRBV27	.	.	TRBJ2-3	TGTGCCAGCAGTTTGGGCAGTGTTCCGGCTAGCACAGATACGCAGTATTTT	CASSLGSVPASTDTQYF
TRBV9	.	.	TRBJ1-1	TGTGCCAGCAGCGTCGGGACGGAGGGAACTGAAGCTTTCTTT	CASSVGTEGTEAFF
TRBV10-3	.	.	TRBJ1-4	TGTGCCATCAGTGACCCCCGAAATAGAGCTAATGAAAAACTGTTTTTT	CAISDPRNRANEKLFF
TRBV10-3	.	.	TRBJ1-5	TGTGCCATCAGTGAGTTTTCAGTATATCAGCCCCAGCATTTT	CAISEFSVYQPQHF
TRBV10-3	TRBD1	.	TRBJ2-3	TGTGCCATCAGTGGCCGCCGCCAACAGGGGGCAACAGATACGCAGTATTTT	CAISGRRQQGATDTQYF
TRBV14	.	once	TRBJ1-6	TGTGCCAGCAGCCACGCCAGGGATTCACCCCTCCACTTT	CASSHARDSPLHF
TRBV2	.	.	TRBJ2-5	TGTGCCAGCAGTGAAGGCCAGATACAGGAGACCCAGTACTTC	CASSEGQIQETQYF
TRBV10-3	.	.	TRBJ1-5	TGTGCCATCAGTGGGGGAGCCCGGAATCAGCCCCAGCATTTT	CAISGGARNQPQHF
TRBV5-8	.	.	TRBJ1-2	TGTGCCAGCAGATCGTGGAGGCGGAACTATGGCTACACCTTC	CASRSWRRNYGYTF